The clone carrying this T cell receptor (beta chain) was counted only a few times. Assay: immunoSEQ multiplex PCR; the TCRdb copy retains only in-frame clones and omits some. Of about a million clones listed, 60% to 85% are singletons. These data come from a study of shared clonotypes between healthy human individuals. The J segment lost 2 bases and the V segment lost 4 bases, leaving 10 bases of the junction unmatched. Germline V gives CDR1 SGDLS, CDR2 YYNGEE. CDR3 length: 16 amino acids. The V call is TRBV9, the J call TRBJ2-3; 7 nucleotides agree with TRBD1. This clonotype was sampled from a man younger than 35 in good health. Some clones in this sample may be carry-over from other donors' samples. Sample: memory CD4+ T cells from PBMCs. Subset indicated: CD45RA-negative fraction. The DNA of the CDR3 is TGTGCCAGCAGCAGAAGGGACAGTTACCCCACAGATACGCAGTATTTT. Protein sequence: CASSRRDSYPTDTQYF.